This T cell receptor (beta chain) was sequenced in a study of tumor-infiltrating lymphocytes in primary liver carcinoma. Across the study: The patient population consisted of men and women between 30 and 69 years of age. Study-wide results and caveats: Tumor region pairs outstripped tumor-adjacent and tumor-blood pairs in overlap.

They got blood RNA out of unsorted whole blood and also pulled out germline DNA. With around 500 ng total RNA as template and a constant-region primer, TCR beta cDNA was made. Researchers made the TCR beta libraries by running three nested multiplex PCR rounds with slightly modified ARM-PCR. TCRdb re-called the multiplex PCR reads with MiXCR, one entry per CDR3 protein. The sample lists some 180,000 distinct CDR3 sequences, 60% occurring once. This clonotype was observed a few times. Antigen unknown. The clonotype originates from a man in his forties or fifties with primary liver carcinoma and hepatitis B virus infection. The sample was peripheral blood.

The CDR3 spells CASSNRDTRTDTQYF. The CDR3 nucleotides are TGTGCCAGCAGCAACCGGGACACTCGCACAGATACGCAGTATTTT. This sequence joins TRBV12-3 or TRBV12-4 and TRBJ2-3; possible D gene TRBD1, 6 bases. V was clipped by 6 bases and J by 1 base, with 14 bases between them. This CDR3 comprises 15 residues.